The 15 T cell receptor beta chains below come from one sample, sequenced in a study of blood T cell repertoires in COVID-19 (dated by TCRdb to 2018 to 2020). The method behind the library was the immunoSEQ multiplex PCR assay. Drawn from immuneACCESS, this table holds only the in-frame rearrangements with V and J called that TCRdb kept. Clones are partly lost; checked studies trace under half to an unresolved V gene and leave the rest unexplained. Recorded for this sample are around 7,000 clones; approximately 86% of them occurred a single time. The ten largest make up 17% of the sample. The sequenced sample was peripheral blood. These receptors were taken from a human donor in a cohort sampled during active COVID-19.

V gene TRBV6-1 combines with J gene TRBJ2-1; D is ambiguous. The CDR3 runs to 14 residues. Germline assignment: CDR1 MNHNS and CDR2 SASEGT. With 1 base removed from V and 5 bases from J, the gap between germline ends came to 9 bases. The CDR3 sequence: CASSEGGSNNEQFF. In nucleotides, the CDR3 is TGTGCCAGCAGTGAAGGAGGTTCGAACAATGAGCAGTTCTTC.

The genes are TRBV3-1 (or the pseudogene TRBV3-2) and TRBJ2-5; 10 bases fit TRBD2. Trimming removed 0 bases from V and 7 bases from J; junction bases left unmatched: 5. There are 15 residues in the CDR3. Germline CDR1 LGHDT, CDR2 YNNKEL (reference sequence). The chain's CDR3 is CASSQDTSGDWTQYF. The CDR3 DNA follows: TGTGCCAGCAGCCAAGATACTAGCGGGGATTGGACCCAGTACTTC.

The J gene is TRBJ2-7, the V gene TRBV7-6, with 11 bases matching TRBD1. Germline V gene data show CDR1 as SGHVS and CDR2 as FNYEAQ. There are 15 residues in the CDR3. The V segment lost 0 bases and the J segment 3 bases; nucleotides outside the gene matches: 1. The CDR3 reads CASSLAGTGGYEQYF. CDR3 DNA: TGTGCCAGCAGCTTAGCCGGGACAGGGGGCTACGAGCAGTACTTC.

This sequence joins TRBV19 and TRBJ1-1; 7 nucleotides agree with TRBD1. CDR1 is LNHDA, CDR2 SQIVND, per germline (reference sequence). The trim removed 5 bases at V and 0 bases at J, leaving 12 bases unmatched. This CDR3 contains 17 residues. The CDR3 loop reads CASSGRTGRVMNTEAFF. The CDR3 DNA reads TGTGCCAGTAGTGGCCGGACAGGCCGAGTCATGAACACTGAAGCTTTCTTT.

The chain couples TRBV11-2 to TRBJ2-3; D may be TRBD2 (5 bases). V lost 5 bases to trimming and J lost 0 bases, with 9 bases between them. In germline, CDR1 is SGHAT, CDR2 FQNNGV. CDR3 length: 14 residues. The CDR3 here is CASSLGESTDTQYF. The CDR3 coding sequence is TGTGCCAGCAGCCTCGGGGAAAGCACAGATACGCAGTATTTT.

The chain combines TRBV5-1 with TRBJ2-3, with TRBD1 matching over 7 bases. The V segment lost 4 bases and the J segment 1 base; nucleotides outside the gene matches: 9. The germline gives CDR1 SGHRS, CDR2 YFSETQ. The CDR3 extends over 16 amino acids. The CDR3 DNA sequence: TGCGCCAGCAGCGCGACCGGGACAGTGGGCACAGATACGCAGTATTTT. Translation gives CASSATGTVGTDTQYF.

This chain links TRBV18 with TRBJ2-7; TRBD1 aligns across 9 bases. The CDR3 runs 15 residues. Germline CDR1 is KGHSH and CDR2 is LQKENI. V dropped 4 bases and J dropped 5; count of bases not matched to a gene: 9. The CDR3 protein is CASSHWDRVVDEQYF. CDR3 nucleotide sequence: TGTGCCAGCTCACACTGGGACAGGGTCGTCGACGAGCAGTACTTC.

This clone was observed a few times. The genes are TRBV11-2 and TRBJ2-7, with no clear D. The CDR3 sequence is 11 residues long. V lost 4 bases and J lost 4, with 5 bases in between. From germline, CDR1 is SGHAT and CDR2 FQNNGV. The CDR3 protein is CASSYQYEQYF. CDR3 bases: TGTGCCAGCAGCTATCAATACGAGCAGTACTTC.

The J gene is TRBJ2-1, the V gene TRBV5-1; D remains unclear. Trimming pared 5 bases from V and 0 bases from J, leaving 9 bases between. CDR3 length equals 14 residues. CDR1 SGHRS and CDR2 YFSETQ come from the germline V gene. The CDR3 DNA reads TGCGCCAGCAGTTCCCTCCTCTCCTACAATGAGCAGTTCTTC. Translation: CASSSLLSYNEQFF. The full variable domain, completed using reference TRBV5-1 and TRBJ2-1, is KAGVTQTPRYLIKTRGQQVTLSCSPISGHRSVSWYQQTPGQGLQFLFEYFSETQRNKGNFPGRFSGRQFSNSRSEMNVSTLELGDSALYLCASSSLLSYNEQFFGPGTRLTVL.

V is TRBV2 and J is TRBJ1-4, with a possible D match to TRBD1 (6 bases). The CDR3 is 16 residues long. Germline lookup yields CDR1 SNHLY and CDR2 FYNNEI. V was clipped by 2 bases and J by 6 bases, with 16 bases between them. CDR3: CASSEWFGGKDEKLFF. In DNA, the CDR3 is TGTGCCAGCAGTGAATGGTTTGGGGGCAAGGATGAAAAACTGTTTTTT.

The CDR3 spells CASSPRPGYEQYF. The DNA for the CDR3 is TGTGCCAGCAGCCCTCGGCCAGGCTACGAGCAGTACTTC. The chain couples TRBV12-3 or TRBV12-4 to TRBJ2-7, with D unresolved. There are 13 residues in the CDR3. Trimming shortened V by 6 bases and J by 3 bases, and 12 bases separated the two germline ends.

This clone was found once. The J gene is TRBJ2-3, the V gene TRBV15; 10 bases are shared with TRBD2. Unmatched junction bases numbered 3, after V lost 5 bases and J lost 1 base. This CDR3 spans 15 amino acids. Germline CDR1 and CDR2: LNHNV and YYDKDF (reference sequence). CDR3 sequence (DNA): TGTGCCACCAGCCCTAGCGGGGGCCGCACAGATACGCAGTATTTT. Encoded protein: CATSPSGGRTDTQYF.

The chain combines TRBV18 with TRBJ2-3, with 10 nucleotides matching TRBD2. The CDR3 covers 17 residues. V lost 1 base to trimming and J lost 4 bases; unmatched junction nucleotides: 8. Germline V gene lookup returns CDR1 KGHSH and CDR2 LQKENI. The CDR3 here is CASSPLGSAGGPDTQYF. For the CDR3, the DNA is TGTGCCAGCTCACCACTGGGCTCAGCGGGAGGGCCAGATACGCAGTATTTT.

The chain uses TRBV7-2 and TRBJ2-2, with a possible D match to TRBD2 (5 bases). Germline loops: CDR1 SGHTA, CDR2 FQGNSA. This CDR3 comprises 14 residues. V was clipped by 5 bases and J by 7 bases, with 14 bases between them. The chain's CDR3 is CASSPPGGGGELFF. In nucleotides, the CDR3 is TGTGCCAGCAGCCCCCCCGGAGGAGGCGGGGAGCTGTTTTTT.

The chain links TRBV5-1 to TRBJ2-5; no clear D gene. The germline gives CDR1 SGHRS, CDR2 YFSETQ. V was clipped by 4 bases and J by 5 bases, with 15 bases between them. This CDR3 is 14 amino acids long. The CDR3 reads CASSRRFWRETQYF. The CDR3, as DNA: TGCGCCAGCAGCCGGAGATTCTGGCGTGAGACCCAGTACTTC.